Listed here is a single T cell receptor beta chain. This clonotype has only a few counts. Its antigen is currently not known. Base qualities are not at hand, and no much larger clone is one base apart. The germline V gene gives CDR1 as SGHDT and CDR2 as YYEEEE. The CDR3 contains 14 residues, cysteine and phenylalanine counted. Of the read, only the CDR3 DNA is kept; its 42 bases are in frame from base 1. The run used an Illumina NovaSeq 6000. TCRalpha and TCRbeta cDNA libraries were constructed by 5'RACE with constant-segment primers, with sample barcodes and unique molecular identifiers being introduced. RNA was extracted from every sample with Trizol reagent. Libraries were amplified in two PCR steps, with a second sample barcode and Illumina TruSeq adapters added in the second step. Libraries were sequenced on an Illumina NovaSeq with 2 x 150 bp paired-end reads. The source study handled its data this way. The reads were demultiplexed and collapsed into UMI-guided consensus sequences using migec v1.2.7. Using mixcr v2.1.11, the UMI consensuses were aligned to TRA and TRB V and J templates and assembled into clonotypes. A clonotype was counted as expanded or contracted only when both edgeR and NoisET called the clonotype significant, with the noise models trained on biological replicates. For edgeR calls, a false discovery rate-adjusted p below 0.01 and a log2 fold-change threshold of 1 were applied. PCA with hierarchical clustering of max-normalized trajectories of the 1000 most abundant clonotypes was used as exploratory dynamics analysis. The CD4 or CD8 phenotype of responding clones was assigned using the separately sequenced CD4+ and CD8+ repertoires. In TCRdb, the public reads were trimmed at Q25 with fastp and aligned with MiXCR, with productive beta chains retained. Here each entry gathers all rows of one CDR3 protein and keeps the most common genes and DNA. Clone size and V and J calls follow TCRdb, not the original study. The sample table lists approximately 210,000 distinct CDR3 sequences, under 30% of them with a count of one. Of the sample, about an eighth is held by the ten largest clones.

The data belong to a study of T-cell memory formation after mild COVID-19 (dated by TCRdb to about 2021). Study-wide context: TCR sequence clusters from the two donors were found to be largely donor specific. Two young, previously healthy adult volunteers made up the cohort, one male and one female. Longitudinal TCRalpha and TCRbeta repertoire sequencing tracked T-cell clones expanding and contracting after mild COVID-19 in two donors. Overall results and qualifications from the work: Some responding clones were found in pre-infection memory, which suggests that pre-existing cross-reactive memory T cells took part in the SARS-CoV-2 response. Contracting CD4+ clones were found mainly in CM and EM memory subsets, while CD8+ clones were enriched in EMRA. The study covered only a couple of mild cases, and larger cohorts including severe cases with pre-infection samples were considered necessary. SARS-CoV-2 specificity was not confirmed for the second-wave clones peaking on day 37. Balanced CD4/CD8 phenotypes were observed for clones contracting from day 15 to 85, whereas a bias towards CD4+ was observed for a second wave of clones expanding from day 15 to 37.

Ficoll-Paque density gradient centrifugation was the method used to isolate PBMCs. Sequenced material: PBMCs or a T cell subset sorted from them (not recorded which). The receptor chain draws on TRBV5-6 and TRBJ2-7; TRBD1 fits 8 bases in the junction. This clonotype was obtained from an adult woman who had mild COVID-19 (a few samples of this study predate the infection). The sample titles of this study are shuffled in the database, so cell type and time point are left out; the donor was told from shared clones. This receptor has the CDR3 CASSTAGGDYEQYF. The nucleotide sequence is TGTGCAAGTTCTACCGCAGGGGGCGACTACGAGCAGTACTTC.